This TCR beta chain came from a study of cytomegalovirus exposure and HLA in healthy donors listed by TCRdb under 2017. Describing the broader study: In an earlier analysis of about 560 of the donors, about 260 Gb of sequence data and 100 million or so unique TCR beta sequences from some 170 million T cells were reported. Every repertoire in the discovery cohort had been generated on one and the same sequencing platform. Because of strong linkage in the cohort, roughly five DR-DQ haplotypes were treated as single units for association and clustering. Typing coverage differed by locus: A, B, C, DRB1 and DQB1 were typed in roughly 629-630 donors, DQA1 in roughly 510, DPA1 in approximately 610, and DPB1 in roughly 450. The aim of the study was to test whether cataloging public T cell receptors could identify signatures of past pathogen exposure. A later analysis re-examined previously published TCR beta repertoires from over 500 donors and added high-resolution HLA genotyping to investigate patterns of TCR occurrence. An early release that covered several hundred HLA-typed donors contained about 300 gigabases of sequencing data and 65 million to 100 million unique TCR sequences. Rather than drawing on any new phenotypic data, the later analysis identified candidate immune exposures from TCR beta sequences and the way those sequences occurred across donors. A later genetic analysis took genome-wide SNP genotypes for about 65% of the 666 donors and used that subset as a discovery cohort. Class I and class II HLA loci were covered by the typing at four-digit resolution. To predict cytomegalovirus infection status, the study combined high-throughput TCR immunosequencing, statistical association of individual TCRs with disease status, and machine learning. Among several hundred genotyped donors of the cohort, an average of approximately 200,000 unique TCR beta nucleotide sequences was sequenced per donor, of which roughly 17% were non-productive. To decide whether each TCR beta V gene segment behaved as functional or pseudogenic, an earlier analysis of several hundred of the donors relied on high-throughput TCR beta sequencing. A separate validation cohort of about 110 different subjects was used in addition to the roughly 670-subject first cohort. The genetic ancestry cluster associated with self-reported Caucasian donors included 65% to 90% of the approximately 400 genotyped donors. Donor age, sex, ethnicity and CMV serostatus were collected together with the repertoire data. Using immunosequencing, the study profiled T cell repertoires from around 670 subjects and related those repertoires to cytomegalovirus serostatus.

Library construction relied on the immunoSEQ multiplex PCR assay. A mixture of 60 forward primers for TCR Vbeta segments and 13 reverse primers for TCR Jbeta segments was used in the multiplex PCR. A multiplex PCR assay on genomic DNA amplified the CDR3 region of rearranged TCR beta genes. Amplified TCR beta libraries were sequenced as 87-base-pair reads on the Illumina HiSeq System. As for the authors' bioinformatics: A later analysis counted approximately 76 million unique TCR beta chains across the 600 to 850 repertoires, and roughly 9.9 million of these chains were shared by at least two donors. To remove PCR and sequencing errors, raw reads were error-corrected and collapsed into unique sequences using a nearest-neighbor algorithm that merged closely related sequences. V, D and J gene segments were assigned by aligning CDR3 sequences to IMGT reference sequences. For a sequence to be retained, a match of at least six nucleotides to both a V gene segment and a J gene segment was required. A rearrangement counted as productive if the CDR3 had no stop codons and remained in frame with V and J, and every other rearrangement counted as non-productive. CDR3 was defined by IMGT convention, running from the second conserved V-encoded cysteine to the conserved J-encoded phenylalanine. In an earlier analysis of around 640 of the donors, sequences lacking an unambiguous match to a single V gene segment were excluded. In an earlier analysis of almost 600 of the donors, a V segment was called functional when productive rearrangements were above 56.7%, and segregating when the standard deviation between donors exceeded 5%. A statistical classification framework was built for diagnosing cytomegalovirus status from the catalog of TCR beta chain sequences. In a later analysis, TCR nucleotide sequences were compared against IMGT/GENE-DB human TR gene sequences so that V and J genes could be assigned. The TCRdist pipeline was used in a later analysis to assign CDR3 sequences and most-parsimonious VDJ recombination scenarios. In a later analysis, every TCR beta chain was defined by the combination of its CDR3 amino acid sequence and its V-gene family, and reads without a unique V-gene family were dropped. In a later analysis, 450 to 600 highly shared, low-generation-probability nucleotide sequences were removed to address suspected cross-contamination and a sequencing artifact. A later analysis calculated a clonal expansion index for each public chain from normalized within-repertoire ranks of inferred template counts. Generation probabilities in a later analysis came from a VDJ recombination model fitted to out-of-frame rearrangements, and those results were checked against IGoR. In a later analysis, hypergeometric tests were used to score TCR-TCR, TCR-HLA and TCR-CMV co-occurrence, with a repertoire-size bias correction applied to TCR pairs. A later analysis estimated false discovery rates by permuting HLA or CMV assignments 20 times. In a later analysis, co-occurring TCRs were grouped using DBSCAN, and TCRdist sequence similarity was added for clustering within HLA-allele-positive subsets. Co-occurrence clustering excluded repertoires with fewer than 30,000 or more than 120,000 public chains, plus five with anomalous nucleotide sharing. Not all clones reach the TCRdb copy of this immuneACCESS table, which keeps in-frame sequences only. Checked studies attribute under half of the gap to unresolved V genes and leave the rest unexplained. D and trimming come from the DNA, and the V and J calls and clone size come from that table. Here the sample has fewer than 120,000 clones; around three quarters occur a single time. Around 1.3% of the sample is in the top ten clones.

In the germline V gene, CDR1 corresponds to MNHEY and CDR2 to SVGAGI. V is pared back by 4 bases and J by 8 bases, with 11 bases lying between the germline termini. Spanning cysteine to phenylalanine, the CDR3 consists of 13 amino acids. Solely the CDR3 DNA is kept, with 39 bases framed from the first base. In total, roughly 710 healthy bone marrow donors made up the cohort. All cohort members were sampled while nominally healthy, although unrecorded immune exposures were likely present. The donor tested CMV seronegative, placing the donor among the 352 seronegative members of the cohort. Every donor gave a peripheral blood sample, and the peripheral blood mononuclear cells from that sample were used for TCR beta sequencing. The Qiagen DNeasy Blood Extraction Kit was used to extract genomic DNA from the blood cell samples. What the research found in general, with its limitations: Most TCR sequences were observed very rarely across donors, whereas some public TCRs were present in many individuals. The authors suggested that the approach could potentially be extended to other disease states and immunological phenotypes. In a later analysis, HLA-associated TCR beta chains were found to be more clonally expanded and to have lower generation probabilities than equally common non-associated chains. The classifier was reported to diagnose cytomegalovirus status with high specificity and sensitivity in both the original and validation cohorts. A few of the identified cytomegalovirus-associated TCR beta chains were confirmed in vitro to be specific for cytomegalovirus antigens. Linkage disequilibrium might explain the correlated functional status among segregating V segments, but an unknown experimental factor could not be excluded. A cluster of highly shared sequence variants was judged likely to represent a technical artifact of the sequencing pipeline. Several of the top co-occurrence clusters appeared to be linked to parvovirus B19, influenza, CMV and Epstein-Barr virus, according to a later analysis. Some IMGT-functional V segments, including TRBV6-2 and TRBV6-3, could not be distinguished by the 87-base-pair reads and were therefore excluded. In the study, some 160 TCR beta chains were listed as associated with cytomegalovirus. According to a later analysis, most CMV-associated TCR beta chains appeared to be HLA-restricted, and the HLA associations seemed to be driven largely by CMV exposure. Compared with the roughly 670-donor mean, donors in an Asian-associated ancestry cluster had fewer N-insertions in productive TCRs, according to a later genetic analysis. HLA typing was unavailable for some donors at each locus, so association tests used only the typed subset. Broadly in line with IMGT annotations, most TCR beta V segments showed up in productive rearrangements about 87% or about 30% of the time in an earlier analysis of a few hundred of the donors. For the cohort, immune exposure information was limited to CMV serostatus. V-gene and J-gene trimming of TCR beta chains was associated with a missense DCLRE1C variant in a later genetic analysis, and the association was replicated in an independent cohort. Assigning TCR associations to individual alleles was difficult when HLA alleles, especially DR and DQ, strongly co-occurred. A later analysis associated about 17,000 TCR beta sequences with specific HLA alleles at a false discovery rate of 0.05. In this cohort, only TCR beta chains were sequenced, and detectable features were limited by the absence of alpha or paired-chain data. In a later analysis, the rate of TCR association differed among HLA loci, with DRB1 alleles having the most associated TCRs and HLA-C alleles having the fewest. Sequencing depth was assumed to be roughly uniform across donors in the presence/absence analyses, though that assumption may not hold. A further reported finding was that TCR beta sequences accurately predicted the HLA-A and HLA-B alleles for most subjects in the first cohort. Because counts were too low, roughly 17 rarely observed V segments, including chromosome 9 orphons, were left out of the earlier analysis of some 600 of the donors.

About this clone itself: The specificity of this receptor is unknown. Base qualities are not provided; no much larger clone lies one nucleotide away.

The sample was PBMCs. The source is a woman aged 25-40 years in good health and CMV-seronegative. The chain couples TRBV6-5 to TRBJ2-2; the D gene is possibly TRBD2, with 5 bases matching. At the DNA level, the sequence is TGTGCCAGCAGTTCCCTCATAGCGGGGGAGCTGTTTTTT. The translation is CASSSLIAGELFF.